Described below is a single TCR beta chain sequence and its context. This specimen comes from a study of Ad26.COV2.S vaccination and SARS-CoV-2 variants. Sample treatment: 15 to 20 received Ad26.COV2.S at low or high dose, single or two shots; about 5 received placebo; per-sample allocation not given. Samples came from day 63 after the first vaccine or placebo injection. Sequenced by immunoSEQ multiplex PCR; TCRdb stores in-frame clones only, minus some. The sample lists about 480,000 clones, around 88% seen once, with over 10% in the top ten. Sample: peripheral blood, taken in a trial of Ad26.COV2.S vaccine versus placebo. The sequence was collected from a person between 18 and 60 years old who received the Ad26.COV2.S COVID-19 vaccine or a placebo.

Here the CDR3 reads CASSLARVETQYF. The DNA of the CDR3 is TGTGCCAGCAGCTTAGCGAGGGTAGAGACCCAGTACTTC. The chain is built from TRBV7-2 and TRBJ2-5; maybe TRBD2 (5 bases). The germline gives CDR1 SGHTA, CDR2 FQGNSA. Trimming removed 0 bases at V and 4 bases at J, with 6 bases between. The CDR3 contains 13 residues.